A single TCR beta chain is shown here with its context. Its antigen is undetermined. This sample is drawn from a study of T cell responses to AZD1222 COVID-19 vaccine. Study conclusions and caveats: Two AZD1222 administrations were followed by greater Spike-specific TCR breadth and depth. At baseline, just a handful of AZD1222 recipients tested seropositive. It should be noted that donors were predominantly white British and more often female, and clonal diversity was possibly underestimated.

Sequencing was performed with immunoSEQ multiplex PCR; in TCRdb, only in-frame clones are kept and a portion is missing. The data contain about 79,000 clones, 92% of them seen just once; the ten biggest clones take up 6% to 8.5%. CDR3 length: 14 amino acids. Trimming removed 1 base at V and 2 bases at J, with 9 bases between. Germline V gene sequence: CDR1 MDHEN, CDR2 SYDVKM. This clonotype originated in an adult in good health. The chain recombines TRBV28 with TRBJ2-7; unclear D gene. Sequencing was performed on peripheral blood, taken on day 0 of MenACWY control vaccination. The CDR3: CASSLYVGTYEQYF. The CDR3, as DNA: TGTGCCAGCAGTTTATATGTCGGAACCTACGAGCAGTACTTC.